Here is one T cell receptor (beta chain) with its context. Methods used by the authors: Quantification of nucleated cells was approximated via reference gene primer amplification. Only in-frame clones appear in the TCRdb table, and some are missing; sequencing was by immunoSEQ multiplex PCR. The DNA gave D and trimming, while V, J and clone size come from that table. The sample includes fewer than 200,000 clones, about 80% of them seen just once. This record belongs to a study of blood T cell repertoires in COVID-19. Study at large: Sites across the United States, Italy and Spain contributed samples from acute and convalescent COVID-19.

Germline trimming cut 6 bases from V and 8 bases from J; bases unmatched to any gene: 7. The CDR3 consists of 13 residues. Germline V gives CDR1 MNHEY, CDR2 SVGAGI. Sample: peripheral blood. The TCR sequence derives from a woman between 45 and 65 years old with active or convalescent COVID-19. The chain has TRBV6-5 and TRBJ1-1; TRBD1 matches 9 bases. DNA for the CDR3: TGTGCCAGCAGCACTAACAGGGGGCGAGAAGCTTTCTTT. This encodes CASSTNRGREAFF.